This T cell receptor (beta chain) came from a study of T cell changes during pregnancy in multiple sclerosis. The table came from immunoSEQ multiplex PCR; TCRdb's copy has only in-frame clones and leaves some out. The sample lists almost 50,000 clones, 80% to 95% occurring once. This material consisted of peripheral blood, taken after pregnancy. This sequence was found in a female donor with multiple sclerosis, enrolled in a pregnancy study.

The DNA for the CDR3 is TGTGCCAGCAGTGAAAGGGGGACAGGCATCTACGAGCAGTACTTC. This encodes CASSERGTGIYEQYF. This rearrangement joins TRBV2 to TRBJ2-7; 8 positions agree with TRBD1. The CDR3 is 15 amino acids. Germline V gives CDR1 SNHLY, CDR2 FYNNEI. With V trimmed by 2 bases and J by 3 bases, 6 bases remained unmatched.